These 32 T cell receptor beta chains were all obtained from the same sample, sequenced in a study of blood T cell repertoires in COVID-19. Sequencing was performed with immunoSEQ multiplex PCR; in TCRdb, only in-frame clones are kept and a portion is missing. The data show about 100,000 clones, about 80% seen once. What was sequenced was peripheral blood. These receptors were obtained from a man between 65 and 79 years old with active or convalescent COVID-19.

The sample holds a few counts of this clone. This CDR3 reads CASSLFEYGYTF. The DNA for the CDR3 is TGTGCCAGCAGTTTGTTTGAGTATGGCTACACCTTC. The V call is TRBV12-3 or TRBV12-4, the J call TRBJ1-2; no firm D call. The CDR3 has 12 amino acids. Trimming cost V 3 bases and J 5 bases, with 7 bases left between them.

This clone was found once. This sequence joins TRBV11-2 and TRBJ1-3; D not resolved. With 2 bases removed from V and 4 bases from J, the gap between germline ends came to 9 bases. Germline assignment: CDR1 SGHAT and CDR2 FQNNGV. The CDR3 is made up of 14 amino acids. The CDR3 reads CASSLQIFGNTIYF. The CDR3 nucleotides read TGTGCCAGCAGCTTACAGATTTTCGGAAACACCATATATTTT.

This clone turned up a few times. The genes are TRBV9 and TRBJ2-4, with no clear D. Trimming stripped 4 bases from V and 5 bases from J, with 19 bases between. The CDR3 totals 16 residues. Germline V lookup: CDR1 SGDLS, CDR2 YYNGEE. The DNA of the CDR3 is TGTGCCAGCAGCCCCCAGGCCTTACGCCTTGAAAACATTCAGTACTTC. It is translated as CASSPQALRLENIQYF.

The rearrangement uses TRBV19 and TRBJ2-7; maybe TRBD2 (5 bases). V lost 9 bases, J lost 1 base, and 13 bases lay in between. This CDR3 has 13 residues. The germline gives CDR1 LNHDA, CDR2 SQIVND (reference sequence). CDR3 sequence reads: CASAEGRSYEQYF. The CDR3 DNA follows: TGTGCCAGCGCCGAGGGCAGGTCCTACGAGCAGTACTTC. The entire variable domain, with the rest obtained from reference TRBV19 and TRBJ2-7, is as follows: DGGITQSPKYLFRKEGQNVTLSCEQNLNHDAMYWYRQDPGQGLRLIYYSQIVNDFQKGDIAEGYSVSREKKESFPLTVTSAQKNPTAFYLCASAEGRSYEQYFGPGTRLTVT.

This sequence joins TRBV13 and TRBJ2-1; 7 bases match TRBD2. The CDR3 is 17 residues long. Losses at the gene ends were 5 bases for V and 4 bases for J; bases not matched to a gene: 14. Germline lookup yields CDR1 PRHDT and CDR2 FYEKMQ (reference sequence). CDR3 region: CASSPVRGGIRYNEQFF. The CDR3 coding sequence is TGTGCCAGCAGCCCCGTACGGGGAGGGATACGGTACAATGAGCAGTTCTTC.

J is TRBJ2-1 and V is TRBV7-9; weak D call: TRBD1 (6 bases). Germline V gene data show CDR1 as SEHNR and CDR2 as FQNEAQ (reference sequence). The CDR3 contains 15 residues. V was clipped by 4 bases and J by 4 bases, with 14 bases between them. The CDR3 DNA follows: TGTGCCAGCAGCTCTAACAGGGTAACATACAATGAGCAGTTCTTC. Protein sequence: CASSSNRVTYNEQFF.

The gene calls are TRBV10-3 and TRBJ2-1, with 12 positions matching TRBD1. The trim removed 2 bases at V and 8 bases at J, leaving 4 bases unmatched. Germline CDR1 is ENHRY and CDR2 is SYGVKD. This CDR3 is built from 15 residues. CDR3 protein: CAISEGDRGLYEQFF. The CDR3 bases are TGTGCCATCAGTGAGGGGGACAGGGGGCTCTATGAGCAGTTCTTC.

This clone was counted between two and nine times. This CDR3 is also generated by other DNA sequences in the sample. The rearrangement links TRBV7-2 to TRBJ2-7; TRBD2 is a possible D gene (5 bases). The V gene's germline CDR1 is SGHTA and CDR2 FQGNSA. The length of the CDR3 is 15 residues. V was clipped by 1 base and J by 6 bases, with 16 bases between them. The CDR3 loop is CASSLGTGIVAEQYF. The DNA of the CDR3 is TGTGCCAGCAGCTTAGGAACGGGAATCGTAGCCGAGCAGTACTTC.

This chain joins TRBV5-5 and TRBJ1-4; 9 bases are a match to TRBD1. The length of the CDR3 is 16 residues. CDR1 and CDR2 (germline): SGHKS, YYEKEE (reference sequence). Trimming took 4 bases from V and 3 from J; bases not matched to a gene: 7. The CDR3 DNA is TGTGCCAGCAGCCCTAACGACAGGGGGGCTAATGAAAAACTGTTTTTT. Translating gives CASSPNDRGANEKLFF.

This sequence joins TRBV4-1 and TRBJ2-1; 12 nucleotides agree with TRBD2. With 0 bases clipped from V and 4 bases from J, the junction kept 4 bases outside the gene matches. CDR3 length: 17 residues. From germline, CDR1 is MGHRA and CDR2 YSYEKL. This chain's CDR3 is CASSQDALAGGYNEQFF. CDR3 nucleotide sequence: TGCGCCAGCAGCCAAGATGCCCTAGCGGGAGGGTACAATGAGCAGTTCTTC.

The chain has TRBV10-2 and TRBJ2-1, with 7 positions matching TRBD2. V shed 6 bases, J shed 4 bases, and the junction held 12 bases outside the gene matches. The CDR3 extends over 16 amino acids. Germline CDR1 WSHSY, CDR2 SAAADI. CDR3 loop: CASRDAGTTIYNEQFF. The DNA of the CDR3 is TGCGCCAGCAGGGACGCCGGGACTACCATTTACAATGAGCAGTTCTTC.

The chain employs TRBV4-1 and TRBJ1-5; D may be TRBD1 (6 bases). Deletions cut 1 base from V and 5 bases from J, with 12 bases between. Germline CDR1 is MGHRA and CDR2 is YSYEKL. The CDR3 runs 15 residues. CDR3 in amino acids: CASSQAGTLHQPQHF. CDR3 bases: TGCGCCAGCAGCCAAGCCGGGACACTTCATCAGCCCCAGCATTTT.

This clone has a handful of counts. V usage is TRBV7-2 and J usage is TRBJ2-2; 8 bases match TRBD1. V was pared by 1 base and J by 4 bases, with 2 bases of the junction left unmatched. The CDR3 is made up of 15 amino acids. Germline values: CDR1 SGHTA, CDR2 FQGNSA. The CDR3 spells CASSLGRGLTGELFF. In nucleotides, the CDR3 is TGTGCCAGCAGCTTAGGCAGGGGGCTCACCGGGGAGCTGTTTTTT.

V usage is TRBV11-2 and J usage is TRBJ2-7; D is possibly TRBD2 (6 bases). Trimming removed 0 bases from V and 5 bases from J, with 14 bases in between. The germline V gene has CDR1 SGHAT and CDR2 FQNNGV. The CDR3 sequence is 15 residues long. The CDR3, as DNA: TGTGCCAGCAGCTTAGATTGGGGAGGCTTTAACGAGCAGTACTTC. Protein sequence: CASSLDWGGFNEQYF.

V and J are TRBV5-1 and TRBJ1-5, with D possibly TRBD1 on 6 matching bases. Germline V lookup: CDR1 SGHRS, CDR2 YFSETQ. The CDR3 is 13 residues long. Trimming took 3 bases from V and 8 from J, leaving 12 bases between them. CDR3 region: CASSYTGPEPQHF. The CDR3 DNA reads TGCGCCAGCAGCTACACAGGGCCGGAGCCCCAGCATTTT. The whole variable domain, remainder taken from reference TRBV5-1 and TRBJ1-5, is KAGVTQTPRYLIKTRGQQVTLSCSPISGHRSVSWYQQTPGQGLQFLFEYFSETQRNKGNFPGRFSGRQFSNSRSEMNVSTLELGDSALYLCASSYTGPEPQHFGDGTRLSIL.

The chain is built from TRBV27 and TRBJ2-6, with 10 bases that match TRBD1. CDR3 length: 18 residues. The germline V gene has CDR1 MNHEY and CDR2 SMNVEV (reference sequence). V lost 6 bases, J lost 2 bases, and 10 bases stayed unmatched. The CDR3 spells CASRHSGQGETGANVLTF. For the CDR3, the DNA is TGTGCCAGCAGACATTCAGGACAGGGGGAAACTGGGGCCAACGTCCTGACTTTC.

The chain is built from TRBV5-4 and TRBJ1-2; D is undetermined. V lost 0 bases and J lost 0, with 6 bases in between. The CDR3 is 14 amino acids. Per germline, CDR1 SGHNT and CDR2 YYREEE (reference sequence). CDR3 bases: TGTGCCAGCAGCTTGGGTGGAGCTAACTATGGCTACACCTTC. Translating gives CASSLGGANYGYTF.

The gene calls are TRBV5-8 and TRBJ1-6; 9 positions agree with TRBD1. In germline, CDR1 is SGHTS, CDR2 YDEGEE. J lost 13 bases, V lost 4 bases, and 9 bases had no gene match. The CDR3 extends over 14 amino acids. CDR3 protein: CASSLGTGLVPLHF. The CDR3 DNA reads as TGTGCCAGCAGCCTGGGGACAGGGTTGGTGCCCCTCCACTTT.

V and J are TRBV29-1 and TRBJ2-2; TRBD1 agrees at 9 bases. The germline V gene has CDR1 SQVTM and CDR2 ANQGSEA. The CDR3 contains 14 residues. J was trimmed by 1 base and V by 8 bases; bases with no gene match: 5. CDR3 sequence reads: CSPLGQGNTGELFF. As DNA, the CDR3 is TGCAGCCCTCTGGGACAGGGGAACACCGGGGAGCTGTTTTTT.

The rearrangement uses TRBV7-2 and TRBJ2-6; TRBD2 might be the D (6 bases). Trimming stripped 5 bases from V and 2 bases from J, with 13 bases between. Germline values: CDR1 SGHTA, CDR2 FQGNSA. The CDR3 covers 16 residues. The CDR3 nucleotides read TGTGCCAGCAGCCCCGGGACTTTTACTGGGGCCAACGTCCTGACTTTC. Protein: CASSPGTFTGANVLTF.

V and J are TRBV7-2 and TRBJ1-2; D unclear. The CDR3 is made up of 15 amino acids. Germline V lookup: CDR1 SGHTA, CDR2 FQGNSA. V was shortened by 2 bases and J by 2 bases, with 12 bases between the two germline ends. CDR3 loop: CASSLLLATNYGYTF. Written as DNA, the CDR3 is TGTGCCAGCAGCTTACTTTTAGCGACCAACTATGGCTACACCTTC.

The V gene is TRBV3-1 (or the pseudogene TRBV3-2), the J gene TRBJ2-5; 12 nucleotides align to TRBD2. CDR3 length: 20 amino acids. Trimming cost V 0 bases and J 2 bases; bases outside gene matches: 13. Germline CDR1 LGHDT, CDR2 YNNKEL (reference sequence). This chain's CDR3 is CASSQDRASGRAENQETQYF. CDR3 nucleotide sequence: TGTGCCAGCAGCCAAGATAGGGCTAGCGGGAGGGCCGAGAATCAAGAGACCCAGTACTTC.

V and J are TRBV27 and TRBJ2-7; the match to TRBD1 covers 8 bases. Trimming at V came to 5 bases and at J to 6 bases, leaving 9 bases not matched to a gene. The CDR3 totals 14 residues. CDR1 MNHEY and CDR2 SMNVEV come from the germline V gene (reference sequence). Written as DNA, the CDR3 is TGTGCCAGCAGTCTCGGACAGGGTCTGGTCGAGCAGTACTTC. Amino acids: CASSLGQGLVEQYF.

This clone was detected a few times. The chain carries TRBV6-1 and TRBJ1-6; D gene ambiguous. The CDR3 extends over 16 amino acids. Looked up from germline, CDR1 is MNHNS and CDR2 is SASEGT. V gave up 4 bases and J gave up 0 bases, with 10 bases separating them. The CDR3 here is CASSGQESSYNSPLHF. The CDR3 nucleotides read TGTGCCAGCAGTGGGCAGGAAAGCTCCTATAATTCACCCCTCCACTTT.

The chain uses TRBV3-1 (or the pseudogene TRBV3-2) and TRBJ1-1; tentatively, D is TRBD1 (6 bases). Germline V gene sequence: CDR1 LGHDT, CDR2 YNNKEL (reference sequence). The CDR3 spans 14 residues. The germline V and J ends were trimmed by 2 bases and 4 bases, with 11 bases remaining between them. The CDR3 DNA reads as TGTGCCAGCAGCCAACTGGGGGCGCTCACTGAAGCTTTCTTT. Translated, it gives CASSQLGALTEAFF.

The chain is built from TRBV23-1 and TRBJ2-5, with a weak D call TRBD2 (6 bases). TRBV23-1 is an ORF; its function is uncertain. The V gene lost 7 bases and the J gene lost 1 base, with 22 bases spanning the gap. This CDR3 region has 17 residues. Written as DNA, the CDR3 is TGCGCCAGCACTCGAGGCGGGGAGGCCCGGATCCAAGAGACCCAGTACTTC. This gives the protein CASTRGGEARIQETQYF.

The rearrangement joins TRBV24-1 to TRBJ1-2; no clear D. The CDR3 has 13 residues. V was trimmed by 6 bases and J by 8 bases, leaving 15 bases between them. Germline assignment: CDR1 KGHDR and CDR2 SFDVKD. CDR3 coding DNA: TGTGCCACCAGTAGAACAGCAAGTAACGGCTACACCTTC. Its protein is CATSRTASNGYTF.

V is TRBV7-8 and J is TRBJ2-3, with 7 bases that match TRBD1. This CDR3 spans 18 amino acids. CDR1 is SGHVS and CDR2 is FQNEAQ in the germline V gene. After removal of 4 bases from V and 4 bases from J, the junction contained 17 bases not matched to a gene. The CDR3: CASSSKGVQGDRADTQYF. The CDR3 nucleotides are TGTGCCAGCAGCTCGAAAGGGGTGCAGGGGGATCGTGCAGATACGCAGTATTTT.

The chain recombines TRBV19 with TRBJ1-2; D might be TRBD1 (5 bases). This CDR3 comprises 15 residues. The V gene's germline CDR1 is LNHDA and CDR2 SQIVND (reference sequence). Trimming cost V 11 bases and J 7 bases, with 26 bases left between them. The CDR3: CALRGNGGSGVGYTF. The CDR3 DNA reads as TGTGCCCTCCGGGGGAACGGCGGTTCGGGAGTTGGCTACACCTTC.

The rearrangement joins TRBV7-8 to TRBJ2-4; D perhaps matches TRBD2 (6 bases). This CDR3 contains 13 residues. V was clipped by 4 bases and J by 6 bases, with 10 bases between them. Germline lookup yields CDR1 SGHVS and CDR2 FQNEAQ. As DNA, the CDR3 is TGTGCCAGCAGCTCCCGGGACTCAAACATTCAGTACTTC. It yields the protein CASSSRDSNIQYF.

The sample holds a few counts of this clone. The gene calls are TRBV30 and TRBJ1-4, with 7 bases lining up with TRBD1. This CDR3 has 12 residues. Germline CDR1 and CDR2: GTSNPN and SVGIG (reference sequence). The V gene end was trimmed by 0 bases and the J gene end by 8 bases; junction bases not matched to a gene: 0. The CDR3 loop reads CAWSVGQEKLFF. CDR3 in DNA: TGTGCCTGGAGTGTGGGACAGGAAAAACTGTTTTTT.

This clone was detected only a few times. CDR3 bases: TGTGCCACGTCCGGGACAGCCTACGAGCAGTACTTC. As protein: CATSGTAYEQYF. V usage is TRBV10-3 and J usage is TRBJ2-7; 7 bases line up with TRBD1. The V gene's germline CDR1 is ENHRY and CDR2 SYGVKD. The CDR3 extends over 12 amino acids. J gave up 2 bases and V 10 bases, and 5 bases lay outside the gene matches.